A selection of T cell receptor beta chains follows, all from one sample in a study of metastatic and nonmetastatic thyroid tumors. TCRdb re-clonotyped the PCR reads through MiXCR. The table shows under 55,000 clones, with about a sixth occurring only once. The sequencing input was blood. These receptors were obtained from a female donor with papillary thyroid cancer or a benign thyroid nodule (not recorded which). Some clones in this sample may be carry-over from other donors' samples. The CDR3 runs from the conserved cysteine through the conserved F or W. Only some rows state a clone size, as once, few, many or a class for expanded clones.

j_call,clone_size,v_call,cdr3_length,cdr3_aa
TRBJ1-3,.,TRBV7-6,15,CASSSDRGPVNTIYF
TRBJ2-1,.,TRBV9,15,CASSPDFGSYNEQFF
TRBJ2-1,many,TRBV5-1,17,CASSLVSPLWGNNEQFF
TRBJ2-7,.,TRBV19,13,CASSIAQGYEQYF
TRBJ2-7,few,TRBV6-6,13,CASSYGTMYEQYF
TRBJ1-1,.,TRBV5-1,15,CASSLAAGKGAEAFF
TRBJ2-7,many,TRBV28,16,CASSFSLGQGTYEQYF
TRBJ1-2,.,TRBV5-6,12,CARGGVDYGYTF
TRBJ1-3,few,TRBV12-3/TRBV12-4,18,CASIFLPWGGQGGNTIYF
TRBJ2-1,.,TRBV7-2,14,CASSPWTSSHEQFF
TRBJ1-1,.,TRBV30,14,CAWSRGQGEMVAFF
TRBJ1-1,many,TRBV19,14,CASRSGYTNTEAFF
TRBJ2-7,many,TRBV27,13,CASSSHNSHEQYF
TRBJ2-1,.,TRBV27,16,CASNPLRGSGYNEQFF
TRBJ2-3,.,TRBV11-3,13,CASSLALADTQYF
TRBJ1-5,many,TRBV19,14,CASSIVGINQPQHF
TRBJ1-2,many,TRBV28,13,CASTNTGENGYTF
TRBJ1-1,many,TRBV6-1,13,CASSETGPVEAFF
TRBJ2-2,few,TRBV11-3,15,CASSQGCPVPGELFF
TRBJ1-1,many,TRBV25-1,14,CASSESDGNTEAFF
TRBJ1-1,many,TRBV30,12,CAWEVGRTEAFF
TRBJ2-7,.,TRBV15,13,CATSRGLYYEQYF
TRBJ1-5,many,TRBV3-1,17,CASSQEGGQGVGQPQHF
TRBJ2-3,many,TRBV7-9,14,CASSLTGYTDTQYF
TRBJ1-3,many,TRBV7-9,14,CASSLAGSGNTIYF
TRBJ2-5,many,TRBV13,16,CASSTSQRGVRETQYF
TRBJ2-3,many,TRBV7-3,13,CASSLAGADTQYF
TRBJ2-2,.,TRBV11-2,14,CAGRAGGFTGELFF
TRBJ2-7,.,TRBV6-1,14,CSITVGDPSYEQYF
TRBJ1-3,many,TRBV11-1,18,CASSLAFGRSVSGNTIYF
TRBJ2-7,medium-sized,TRBV2,12,CASSATRDEQYF
TRBJ2-1,.,TRBV19,17,CASSIRPGLATDNEQFF
TRBJ2-2,many,TRBV2,21,CASSKVGGSGFGTVNTGELFF
TRBJ2-7,many,TRBV5-6,10,CARGAYEQYF
TRBJ2-7,many,TRBV7-2,13,CASSTRQNYEQYF
TRBJ1-1,many,TRBV11-2,16,CASRPKQGVKNTEAFF
TRBJ1-2,few,TRBV28,16,CASRTGEDTILYVYTF
TRBJ1-4,many,TRBV14,18,CASSQRRGRSRVGEKLFF
TRBJ2-5,many,TRBV18,13,CASSPRETETQYF
TRBJ1-1,.,TRBV7-6,18,CASSPPAGSWVGYTEAFF
TRBJ1-4,many,TRBV29-1,13,CSVTPREGEKLFF
TRBJ2-7,many,TRBV6-1,16,CASSPPGLVSLYEQYF
TRBJ2-1,many,TRBV30,17,CAWSVQGLRGPYNEQFF
TRBJ1-2,few,TRBV6-1,13,CASIPVRTDGYTF
TRBJ1-1,.,TRBV12-3/TRBV12-4,15,CASSLSGRLNTEAFF
TRBJ1-1,many,TRBV20-1,14,CSAPDPITNTEAFF
TRBJ2-5,many,TRBV6-1,15,CASSERPGRGETQYF
TRBJ2-2,.,TRBV19,15,CASSPRTVATAELFF
TRBJ2-7,.,TRBV27,15,CASSQDMDPSYEQYF
TRBJ1-2,many,TRBV2,14,CASSVKTGGGGYTF
TRBJ2-1,few,TRBV9,11,CASSARDEKFF
TRBJ1-2,many,TRBV29-1,13,CSVESGGGIGYTF